These 10 T cell receptor beta chains were all obtained from the same sample, sequenced in a study of blood T cell repertoires in COVID-19 (dated by TCRdb to about 2020). Receptors were amplified or captured by the immunoSEQ multiplex PCR assay. Imported from immuneACCESS, the table was reduced by TCRdb to in-frame sequences with V and J called. These copies leave out some clones; in studies compared against another copy, an unresolved V gene accounts for under half, and the cause of the remainder is not known. The sample table contains around 60,000 clones; only one count was recorded for roughly four fifths of them. The biggest ten clones account for around 3.7% of the sample. Specimen: peripheral blood. These receptor sequences come from a woman aged 80 or over with acute or convalescent COVID-19.

The chain joins TRBV7-8 to TRBJ2-7, with 7 bases that match TRBD1. The CDR3 length is 15 residues. CDR1 and CDR2 (germline): SGHVS, FQNEAQ. With V trimmed by 5 bases and J by 3 bases, 10 bases remained unmatched. CDR3 DNA sequence: TGTGCCAGCAGCCCAGACAGGGTAGTGAACTACGAGCAGTACTTC. This encodes CASSPDRVVNYEQYF.

This chain connects TRBV25-1 to TRBJ2-1, with D hard to call. Looked up from germline, CDR1 is MGHDK and CDR2 is SYGVNS. The CDR3 loop spans 12 amino acids. V gave up 0 bases and J gave up 8 bases, with 5 bases separating them. CDR3 in DNA: TGTGCCAGCAGTGAATATGAGGATGAGCAGTTCTTC. Translation gives CASSEYEDEQFF.

J is TRBJ1-1 and V is TRBV6-5, with D unresolved. Germline loops: CDR1 MNHEY, CDR2 SVGAGI. The CDR3 is 13 residues long. V shed 4 bases and J shed 8 bases, with 14 bases lying between them. CDR3 coding DNA: TGTGCCAGCAGTTCCAACTTTAAATCGGAAGCTTTCTTT. Translating it yields CASSSNFKSEAFF.

The count of this clone is one. The chain combines TRBV24-1 with TRBJ2-2; weak D call: TRBD1 (5 bases). The CDR3 loop spans 16 amino acids. Trimming left V 4 bases short and J 5 bases short, with 16 bases between. Looked up from germline, CDR1 is KGHDR and CDR2 is SFDVKD. The CDR3 loop reads CATSEFTGWGTGELFF. DNA of the CDR3: TGTGCCACCAGTGAATTTACAGGATGGGGTACCGGGGAGCTGTTTTTT.

There are a few counts of this clone. The V and J genes are TRBV29-1 and TRBJ2-1, with 11 bases aligning to TRBD1. With 8 bases clipped from V and 6 bases from J, the junction kept 9 bases outside the gene matches. The length of the CDR3 is 14 residues. CDR1 is SQVTM, CDR2 ANQGSEA, per germline. The CDR3 DNA reads as TGCAGCATTGCATATGGGACAGGGGGCAATGAGCAGTTCTTC. It translates to CSIAYGTGGNEQFF.

The V gene is TRBV6-5, the J gene TRBJ1-1; 8 bases fit TRBD1. J gave up 1 base and V 5 bases, and 6 bases lay outside the gene matches. CDR1 is MNHEY and CDR2 is SVGAGI in the germline V gene. The CDR3 spans 15 residues. CDR3 DNA: TGTGCCAGCAGTACAAGACAGGGGTGGAACACTGAAGCTTTCTTT. Its protein product is CASSTRQGWNTEAFF.

The J gene is TRBJ1-2, the V gene TRBV6-5, with D perhaps matching TRBD1 (6 bases). Germline CDR1 MNHEY, CDR2 SVGAGI. The length of the CDR3 is 12 residues. The CDR3 loop reads CRSRWGQNGYTF. The CDR3 nucleotides are TGTAGGTCCCGGTGGGGGCAGAATGGCTACACCTTC.

The chain links TRBV5-6 to TRBJ2-3; D perhaps matches TRBD2 (6 bases). The CDR3 is made up of 15 amino acids. Germline V lookup: CDR1 SGHDT, CDR2 YYEEEE. Trimming took 4 bases from V and 4 from J, leaving 16 bases between them. This chain's CDR3 is CASSPGVGWADTQYF. CDR3 sequence (DNA): TGTGCCAGCAGCCCGGGGGTCGGGTGGGCAGATACGCAGTATTTT.

The rearrangement joins TRBV6-5 to TRBJ1-1; perhaps TRBD1 as D (5 bases). Trimming cost V 5 bases and J 4 bases, with 17 bases left between them. This CDR3 is built from 15 residues. In germline, CDR1 is MNHEY, CDR2 SVGAGI. The CDR3 region has the DNA TGTGCCAGCAGTAAACACAGGTCCGGGGGCACTGAAGCTTTCTTT. Amino acids: CASSKHRSGGTEAFF.

V is TRBV19 and J is TRBJ1-4; D gene uncertain. CDR3 length: 14 residues. V was clipped by 6 bases and J by 0 bases, with 8 bases between them. Germline loops: CDR1 LNHDA, CDR2 SQIVND (reference sequence). CDR3 region: CASRETATNEKLFF. In DNA, the CDR3 is TGTGCCAGTAGGGAAACAGCAACTAATGAAAAACTGTTTTTT.